The 21 T cell receptor beta chains below come from one sample, sequenced in a study of beta chain features in type 1 diabetes. The entirety of the isolated RNA underwent reverse transcription, so expressed TCRB transcripts were sequenced. Generated by immunoSEQ multiplex PCR, the TCRdb table keeps only in-frame clones and is missing some. This table holds around 500,000 clones, over 9.5% found once. Sequencing was done on a sample of naive CD4+ T cells from blood. All receptors come from a woman aged 18-30 years in good health.

The V call is TRBV5-1, the J call TRBJ1-2; unclear D gene. This CDR3 is 14 amino acids long. Between the trimmed V and J ends, which lost 4 bases and 9 bases, there was a span of 19 bases. CDR1 is SGHRS and CDR2 is YFSETQ in the germline V gene. This CDR3 reads CASSLRTDGMSYTF. Here the CDR3 DNA reads TGCGCCAGCAGCCTACGGACCGACGGCATGAGCTACACCTTC.

The chain couples TRBV9 to TRBJ1-2, with TRBD1 identical over 7 bases. Losses at the gene ends were 2 bases for V and 4 bases for J; bases not matched to a gene: 5. The CDR3 spans 14 residues. The germline V gene encodes CDR1 SGDLS and CDR2 YYNGEE. The CDR3 DNA sequence: TGTGCCAGCAGCGTGGAGGGGGCATTCTATGGCTACACCTTC. This encodes CASSVEGAFYGYTF.

This clone was seen more than once but under ten times. The same CDR3 arises from other DNA sequences in this sample as well. The rearrangement uses TRBV30 and TRBJ2-5; D unresolved. This CDR3 contains 11 residues. Germline-derived CDR1 and CDR2 are GTSNPN and SVGIG (reference sequence). Deletions cut 0 bases from V and 3 bases from J, with 2 bases between. DNA for the CDR3: TGTGCCTGGAGTGTAAAAGAGACCCAGTACTTC. Encoded protein: CAWSVKETQYF. Full variable domain (missing parts from reference TRBV30 and TRBJ2-5): SQTIHQWPATLVQPVGSPLSLECTVEGTSNPNLYWYRQAAGRGLQLLFYSVGIGQISSEVPQNLSASRPQDRQFILSSKKLLLSDSGFYLCAWSVKETQYFGPGTRLLVL.

CDR3 sequence: CASSPSGRRSDTQYF. The CDR3 DNA is TGTGCCAGCAGCCCCTCGGGGAGGAGGTCAGATACGCAGTATTTT. V is TRBV7-9 and J is TRBJ2-3, with a weak D call TRBD2 (6 bases). Trimming left V 5 bases short and J 4 bases short, with 16 bases between. The CDR3 runs 15 residues. Germline V gene data show CDR1 as SEHNR and CDR2 as FQNEAQ (reference sequence).

The chain has TRBV6-1 and TRBJ2-3, with 8 bases aligning to TRBD1. Germline V CDR1 and CDR2: MNHNS, SASEGT. The CDR3 has 14 residues. V gave up 8 bases and J gave up 1 base; unmatched junction bases: 5. CDR3 DNA: TGTGCCAGCCGGCAGGGGGCTGGCACAGATACGCAGTATTTT. This sequence encodes CASRQGAGTDTQYF.

This chain connects TRBV5-1 to TRBJ2-1, with 10 bases lining up with TRBD2. J lost 10 bases, V lost 0 bases, and 7 bases had no gene match. CDR1 and CDR2 from the germline V gene are SGHRS and YFSETQ. This CDR3 has 15 residues. The CDR3 spells CASSLVPSGGGEQFF. CDR3 bases: TGCGCCAGCAGCTTGGTTCCTAGCGGGGGCGGGGAGCAGTTCTTC.

The rearrangement links TRBV9 to TRBJ2-6; D gene ambiguous. V lost 0 bases, J lost 0 bases, and 13 bases lay in between. Germline values: CDR1 SGDLS, CDR2 YYNGEE. CDR3 length equals 18 residues. The CDR3 reads CASSVAWQAGSGANVLTF. DNA of the CDR3: TGTGCCAGCAGCGTAGCTTGGCAGGCAGGCTCTGGGGCCAACGTCCTGACTTTC.

The V gene is TRBV6-6, the J gene TRBJ2-6; D remains ambiguous. CDR3 size: 14 residues. Germline-derived CDR1 and CDR2 are MNHNY and SVGAGI (reference sequence). V lost 6 bases to trimming and J lost 2 bases, with 8 bases between them. In DNA form, the CDR3 reads TGTGCCAGCAGCCCTCGAACTGGGGCCAACGTCCTGACTTTC. Its translation: CASSPRTGANVLTF.

The V and J genes are TRBV9 and TRBJ2-1; D is possibly TRBD2 (5 bases). The CDR3 extends over 15 amino acids. In germline, CDR1 is SGDLS, CDR2 YYNGEE. V dropped 3 bases and J dropped 0 bases, with 10 bases sitting between them. CDR3 nucleotide sequence: TGTGCCAGCAGCGCCGGGGTGCCCTCCTACAATGAGCAGTTCTTC. This codes for CASSAGVPSYNEQFF.

The rearrangement joins TRBV28 to TRBJ2-1; D ambiguous. V was trimmed by 2 bases and J by 8 bases, leaving 10 bases between them. The germline V gene has CDR1 MDHEN and CDR2 SYDVKM. This CDR3 is 13 amino acids long. The CDR3 loop reads CASSLTVLYEQFF. As DNA, the CDR3 is TGTGCCAGCAGTTTAACCGTCCTGTATGAGCAGTTCTTC.

This clone occurred a few times. The chain carries TRBV4-3 and TRBJ2-1; TRBD2 matches at 9 bases. The CDR3 length is 16 residues. The V and J ends lost 1 base and 9 bases, in that order; junction bases with no gene match: 10. Per the germline V gene, CDR1 is LGHNA and CDR2 is YSLEER. The CDR3 DNA is TGCGCCAGCAGCCAAGGAGCTCGCCTAGCGGGAAGTGAGCAGTTCTTC. This codes for CASSQGARLAGSEQFF.

This clone was counted a few times. The chain carries TRBV18 and TRBJ2-7, with D perhaps TRBD2 (6 bases). Between the trimmed V and J ends, which lost 2 bases and 6 bases, there was a span of 11 bases. The V gene's germline CDR1 is KGHSH and CDR2 LQKENI. The CDR3 sequence is 13 residues long. CDR3 loop: CASSPGGLGEQYV. The CDR3 coding sequence is TGTGCCAGCTCACCAGGAGGGCTCGGCGAGCAGTACGTC.

The V and J genes are TRBV7-2 and TRBJ2-3, with D tentatively TRBD1 (6 bases). The CDR3 length is 15 residues. V lost 9 bases and J 0 bases, leaving 16 bases between the germline ends. Germline V gives CDR1 SGHTA, CDR2 FQGNSA. CDR3 loop: CASGRDITSTDTQYF. DNA of the CDR3: TGTGCCAGTGGAAGGGACATCACTAGCACAGATACGCAGTATTTT.

The CDR3: CASSFTGAQDYNEQFF. CDR3 bases: TGTGCCAGCAGTTTCACTGGAGCTCAAGATTACAATGAGCAGTTCTTC. The chain combines TRBV28 with TRBJ2-1; D gene unclear. V was shortened by 3 bases and J by 4 bases, with 16 bases between the two germline ends. Germline V gene lookup returns CDR1 MDHEN and CDR2 SYDVKM. This CDR3 is 16 amino acids long.

This clone was seen only a few times. The V call is TRBV18, the J call TRBJ2-3, with D perhaps assigned TRBD1 or TRBD2 (5 bases each). Trimming cost V 0 bases and J 0 bases, with 10 bases left between them. CDR1 is KGHSH and CDR2 is LQKENI in the germline V gene. The CDR3 is made up of 16 amino acids. Here the CDR3 DNA reads TGTGCCAGCTCACCACCGGGGACGGTTAGCACAGATACGCAGTATTTT. This codes for CASSPPGTVSTDTQYF.

The chain combines TRBV20-1 with TRBJ1-2; D perhaps matches TRBD1 (5 bases). V lost 5 bases to trimming and J lost 4 bases, with 8 bases between them. Germline V gene data show CDR1 as DFQATT and CDR2 as SNEGSKA (reference sequence). The CDR3 consists of 11 residues. CDR3 sequence: CSASGGYGYTF. CDR3 DNA: TGCAGTGCTTCGGGGGGCTATGGCTACACCTTC.

V is TRBV28 and J is TRBJ2-5; TRBD2 is a possible D gene (6 bases). The germline V gene encodes CDR1 MDHEN and CDR2 SYDVKM. The CDR3 length is 15 residues. The V end was cut by 2 bases, the J end by 3 bases, with 13 bases between. The CDR3 reads CASSLNRLEKETQYF. CDR3 nucleotides: TGTGCCAGCAGTTTAAACAGACTAGAGAAAGAGACCCAGTACTTC.

This clone was seen more than once but under ten times. V is TRBV28 and J is TRBJ2-1; no firm D call. The ends were cut back, 6 bases at V and 2 bases at J, with 8 bases in the middle. Germline CDR1 and CDR2: MDHEN and SYDVKM. The CDR3 runs to 13 residues. CDR3 nucleotide sequence: TGTGCCAGCAGCAACGTAGCCTACAATGAGCAGTTCTTC. Protein product: CASSNVAYNEQFF. The full variable domain, its missing parts supplied by reference TRBV28 and TRBJ2-1, is DVKVTQSSRYLVKRTGEKVFLECVQDMDHENMFWYRQDPGLGLRLIYFSYDVKMKEKGDIPEGYSVSREKKERFSLILESASTNQTSMYLCASSNVAYNEQFFGPGTRLTVL.

V usage is TRBV7-9 and J usage is TRBJ1-2, with no clear D. CDR3 size: 8 residues. The germline V gene has CDR1 SEHNR and CDR2 FQNEAQ (reference sequence). V was cut by 5 bases and J by 13 bases, with 5 bases left in between. The CDR3 coding sequence is TGTGCCAGCAGCCCCCGCACCTTC. Its protein is CASSPRTF.

A single count supports this clone. The rearrangement uses TRBV5-4 and TRBJ2-2, with D possibly matching TRBD2 (6 bases). This CDR3 has 16 amino acids. The V and J ends lost 3 bases and 0 bases respectively, with 12 bases between them. Per germline, CDR1 SGHNT and CDR2 YYREEE (reference sequence). The CDR3 loop reads CASSSGLGANTGELFF. CDR3 coding DNA: TGTGCCAGCAGCTCGGGACTGGGGGCGAACACCGGGGAGCTGTTTTTT. Full variable domain (missing parts from reference TRBV5-4 and TRBJ2-2): ETGVTQSPTHLIKTRGQQVTLRCSSQSGHNTVSWYQQALGQGPQFIFQYYREEENGRGNFPPRFSGLQFPNYSSELNVNALELDDSALYLCASSSGLGANTGELFFGEGSRLTVL.

The chain uses TRBV2 and TRBJ2-7; the D gene is possibly TRBD1 (5 bases). Germline lookup yields CDR1 SNHLY and CDR2 FYNNEI. The CDR3 runs 13 residues. Deletions cut 5 bases from V and 1 base from J, with 9 bases between. CDR3 nucleotides: TGTGCCAGCAGTTTAGACAGTTCCTACGAGCAGTACTTC. As protein: CASSLDSSYEQYF.